Below, 7 T cell receptor beta chains from the same sample are listed, as sequenced in a study of radiotherapy plus CTLA-4 blockade in lung cancer (dated by TCRdb to the late 2010s). Receptor amplification or capture employed the immunoSEQ multiplex PCR assay. Not all clones reach the TCRdb copy of this immuneACCESS table, which keeps in-frame sequences only. Checked studies attribute under half of the gap to unresolved V genes and leave the rest unexplained. The sample includes 9,500 to 15,000 clones, with about 86% observed a single time. Of the sample, 29% is held by the ten largest clones. The source material was peripheral blood, sampled from a patient treated with radiotherapy plus ipilimumab. Receptors were obtained from a human donor with non-small cell lung cancer that progressed on radiotherapy plus ipilimumab.

The chain has TRBV7-2 and TRBJ2-3, with TRBD2 matching 7 bases. J gave up 9 bases and V 4 bases, and 16 bases lay outside the gene matches. From germline, CDR1 is SGHTA and CDR2 FQGNSA. The CDR3 runs 16 residues. This CDR3 reads CASSSRTGGALRTQYF. Written as DNA, the CDR3 is TGTGCCAGCAGCTCACGTACGGGGGGAGCTCTCCGAACGCAGTATTTT.

The gene calls are TRBV27 and TRBJ1-2; TRBD1 aligns across 9 bases. This CDR3 contains 14 residues. The germline V gene encodes CDR1 MNHEY and CDR2 SMNVEV (reference sequence). V dropped 6 bases and J dropped 6; count of bases not matched to a gene: 8. The CDR3 reads CASSIGDRVDGYTF. CDR3 in DNA: TGTGCCAGCAGCATAGGGGACAGGGTCGATGGCTACACCTTC.

This chain uses TRBV9 with TRBJ1-5, with 8 bases fitting TRBD1. CDR1 and CDR2 (germline): SGDLS, YYNGEE. Trimming took 4 bases from V and 6 from J; bases not matched to a gene: 9. The CDR3 covers 15 residues. The CDR3 sequence: CASSSQGAFGQPQHF. The CDR3 bases are TGTGCCAGCAGCTCCCAGGGGGCGTTTGGTCAGCCCCAGCATTTT. Together with reference TRBV9 and TRBJ1-5, the CDR3 gives the full variable domain: DSGVTQTPKHLITATGQRVTLRCSPRSGDLSVYWYQQSLDQGLQFLIQYYNGEERAKGNILERFSAQQFPDLHSELNLSSLELGDSALYFCASSSQGAFGQPQHFGDGTRLSIL.

This clone has just a few counts. This specimen includes other DNA sequences encoding the same CDR3. The chain carries TRBV5-1 and TRBJ2-2; 9 bases map to TRBD1. Losses at the gene ends were 0 bases for V and 6 bases for J; bases not matched to a gene: 3. The CDR3 is 15 residues long. Germline CDR1 reads SGHRS; CDR2 reads YFSETQ. The CDR3 sequence is CASSLGQGGAGELFF. The CDR3 nucleotides are TGCGCCAGCAGCTTGGGACAGGGGGGTGCCGGGGAGCTGTTTTTT.

This chain uses TRBV7-9 with TRBJ2-1, with D perhaps matching TRBD2 (6 bases). The CDR3 is 15 residues long. Trimming took 3 bases from V and 9 from J, leaving 18 bases between them. In germline, CDR1 is SEHNR, CDR2 FQNEAQ (reference sequence). DNA of the CDR3: TGTGCCAGCAGCTTGCGCCGACTAGTAATTGGTGAGCAGTTCTTC. Translated: CASSLRRLVIGEQFF.

The rearrangement links TRBV27 to TRBJ1-5; 7 bases are a match to TRBD1. V shed 6 bases, J shed 0 bases, and the junction held 5 bases outside the gene matches. CDR3 size: 15 residues. CDR1 is MNHEY, CDR2 SMNVEV, per germline (reference sequence). The CDR3: CASRAGQISNQPQHF. CDR3 bases: TGTGCCAGCAGGGCGGGACAGATTAGCAATCAGCCCCAGCATTTT.

V and J are TRBV5-8 and TRBJ2-1; 9 bases match TRBD1. CDR3 length equals 15 residues. The ends lost 5 bases at V and 8 bases at J; junction bases unmatched: 11. Per germline, CDR1 SGHTS and CDR2 YDEGEE. CDR3 in DNA: TGTGCCAGCAGTAAGGGGACAGGGAAATACGATGAGCAGTTCTTC. Translating gives CASSKGTGKYDEQFF.